This TCR beta chain comes out of a study of cytomegalovirus exposure and HLA in healthy donors. From germline, CDR1 is SGHKS and CDR2 YYEKEE (reference sequence). The CDR3 covers 15 residues. The V gene end was trimmed by 0 bases and the J gene end by 4 bases; junction bases not matched to a gene: 5. 60 Vbeta and 13 Jbeta primers were used in PCR. Generated by immunoSEQ multiplex PCR, the TCRdb table keeps only in-frame clones and is missing some. The table has roughly 170,000 clones, more than 80% seen once; the top ten hold around 4.8%. The sequence was collected from a young man in good health and CMV-seronegative. Sequencing used PBMCs. V and J are TRBV5-5 and TRBJ2-3, with 7 bases aligning to TRBD1. CDR3: CASSLAITGADTQYF. In DNA, the CDR3 is TGTGCCAGCAGCTTGGCCATAACAGGGGCAGATACGCAGTATTTT.